Sequencing of this T cell receptor beta chain was carried out in a study of blood T cells in healthy people across ages. Germline CDR1 DFQATT, CDR2 SNEGSKA (reference sequence). V was pared by 1 base and J by 0 bases, with 16 bases between. This CDR3 is built from 16 residues. Broader study findings: Long-lived and aged donors differed, with more naive CD4+ cells and higher diversity in the long-lived.

This clonotype was detected only a few times. Its matching antigen is unknown. Primed by a sample-barcoded 5' primer and a J-beta primer mix, a second PCR proceeded for 7 to 11 cycles. Each cDNA molecule, via a template-switch adaptor with 12 random nucleotides, was tagged. TCRdb reanalysed the 5' RACE reads using MiXCR and keeps one entry per CDR3 protein. This sample has about 640,000 distinct CDR3 sequences, with around two fifths found just once. The chain links TRBV20-1 to TRBJ2-7; D unclear. The TCR was taken from an elderly man in good health. Sequences were obtained from blood. Here the CDR3 DNA reads TGCAGTGCTAGAGCCTCCCTGGGCCAAATCTCCTACGAGCAGTACTTC. Protein sequence: CSARASLGQISYEQYF.